What follows describes a single T cell receptor beta chain. This sample is drawn from a study of shared clonotypes between healthy human individuals. CD45RO-negative, CCR7-positively selected cells formed the naive CD8 fraction, excluding terminally differentiated effector memory CD45RA+ cells. Sequencing was performed with immunoSEQ multiplex PCR; in TCRdb, only in-frame clones are kept and a portion is missing. In the table there are more than 500,000 clones, roughly 96% of which are singletons. Sequencing used naive CD8+ T cells sorted from blood. The receptor comes from a woman aged 30 to 39 in good health.

CDR3 DNA: TGTGCCAGTTCCGGGGGACAGGTGAAGGGCTACACCTTC. It is translated as CASSGGQVKGYTF. V is TRBV27 and J is TRBJ1-2; 8 bases are shared with TRBD1. CDR3 length: 13 residues. The germline gives CDR1 MNHEY, CDR2 SMNVEV (reference sequence). V shed 9 bases and J 8 bases; nucleotides not matched to a gene: 11.